The next 21 T cell receptor beta chains were all read from a single sample in a study of read filtering for tumor transcriptome and immune sequencing (dated by TCRdb to about 2020). The data were produced on an Illumina HiSeq 4000. TCR libraries were built from roughly 440 ng RNA with the Immunoverse kit, using molecular barcoded adaptors covering alpha/delta and beta/gamma chains. TCRdb trimmed public reads at Q25 via fastp, called clones via MiXCR and kept in-frame beta chains. Identical CDR3 protein sequences are pooled into one entry, listed with their most common genes and DNA. The sample table records fewer than 90,000 distinct CDR3 sequences; roughly 12% of these occur just once. The ten most abundant clones make up about 15% of the sample. Sequencing was carried out using a population of CD138-negative cells sorted from bone marrow. The sample's cell subset or site label, in plain terms: bone marrow mononuclear cells depleted of CD138+ plasma/myeloma cells by negative magnetic selection. The receptors were sampled from a donor aged 40 or older with multiple myeloma.

At least ten counts were recorded for this clonotype. The CDR3 region has the DNA TGTGCCACCGGACTAGCGGGAGGGTACAATGAGCAGTTCTTC. Protein sequence: CATGLAGGYNEQFF. The rearrangement joins TRBV6-1 to TRBJ2-1, with 15 nucleotides matching TRBD2. The CDR3 runs to 14 residues. CDR1 is MNHNS, CDR2 SASEGT, per germline. The V and J ends lost 10 bases and 4 bases, in that order; junction bases with no gene match: 2.

This clonotype was picked up many times. This chain connects TRBV4-1 to TRBJ1-2; D might be TRBD1 (6 bases). Germline assignment: CDR1 MGHRA and CDR2 YSYEKL. This CDR3 has 16 amino acids. The V end lost 3 bases, the J end lost 3 bases, and 17 bases lay between the germline ends. The CDR3 sequence is CASSHRLDSSHYGYTF. In nucleotides, the CDR3 is TGCGCCAGCAGCCACCGATTGGACAGCTCCCACTATGGCTACACCTTC.

This clonotype was counted ten times or more. The CDR3 bases are TGTGCCAGCAGGTCGACGTTAGCGGGGGCCTACAATGAGCAGTTCTTC. It is translated as CASRSTLAGAYNEQFF. J is TRBJ2-1 and V is TRBV5-4, with 9 bases lining up with TRBD2. The V and J ends lost 5 bases and 2 bases, in that order; junction bases with no gene match: 8. This CDR3 contains 16 residues. Germline CDR1 and CDR2: SGHNT and YYREEE (reference sequence).

The chain has TRBV20-1 and TRBJ2-2; D ambiguous. The CDR3 contains 14 residues. V lost 3 bases and J lost 0, with 8 bases in between. Germline-derived CDR1 and CDR2 are DFQATT and SNEGSKA (reference sequence). The chain's CDR3 is CSASGQANTGELFF. CDR3 nucleotides: TGCAGTGCTAGTGGTCAGGCGAACACCGGGGAGCTGTTTTTT.

This clonotype was recorded at least ten times. J is TRBJ1-1 and V is TRBV19, with TRBD1 matching 8 bases. This CDR3 is 18 amino acids long. J was trimmed by 6 bases and V by 6 bases; bases with no gene match: 21. Germline assignment: CDR1 LNHDA and CDR2 SQIVND (reference sequence). CDR3 protein: CASRPRGGEGQDGAEAFF. The DNA for the CDR3 is TGTGCCAGTAGACCACGGGGAGGTGAGGGACAGGACGGGGCTGAAGCTTTCTTT. The full variable domain, its missing parts supplied by reference TRBV19 and TRBJ1-1, is DGGITQSPKYLFRKEGQNVTLSCEQNLNHDAMYWYRQDPGQGLRLIYYSQIVNDFQKGDIAEGYSVSREKKESFPLTVTSAQKNPTAFYLCASRPRGGEGQDGAEAFFGQGTRLTVV.

This clonotype showed up many times. V gene TRBV11-3 combines with J gene TRBJ2-6; D is tentatively TRBD1 or TRBD2 (5 bases each). V shed 7 bases and J shed 0 bases, with 13 bases lying between them. The CDR3 is 16 residues long. Germline CDR1 and CDR2: SGHNT and YENEEA. The CDR3 nucleotides are TGTGCCAGCACCTGGGGACGGACCTCTGGGGCCAACGTCCTGACTTTC. It yields the protein CASTWGRTSGANVLTF.

Regarding this clonotype: A much more abundant neighbour one base away suggests this may be a read error. The chain joins TRBV7-2 to TRBJ2-1; no firm D call. Trimming pared 5 bases from V and 8 bases from J, leaving 13 bases between. CDR3 length: 13 residues. Germline CDR1 SGHTA, CDR2 FQGNSA. The CDR3 loop reads CASSTGPYDEQFF. DNA of the CDR3: TGTGCCAGCAGCACCGGGCCATACGATGAGCAGTTCTTC.

A remark on this clonotype: Since a much larger clone is just one base distant, this may be a read error. The chain couples TRBV6-5 to TRBJ2-2; either TRBD1 or TRBD2 may fit D (5 bases each). Germline CDR1 reads MNHEY; CDR2 reads SVGAGI. The V gene lost 6 bases and the J gene lost 5 bases, with 13 bases spanning the gap. The CDR3 is 14 amino acids. Written as DNA, the CDR3 is TGTGCCAGCAGACCCCGGGACGGGACCGGGGAGCTGTTTTTT. Residues: CASRPRDGTGELFF.

This clonotype has ten or more counts. The junction and the germline gene differ at one end; a read error may be behind it. V gene TRBV20-1 combines with J gene TRBJ1-1; D might be TRBD1 (6 bases). The CDR3 loop spans 16 amino acids. Per germline, CDR1 DFQATT and CDR2 SNEGSKA (reference sequence). CDR3 in DNA: TGCAGTGCTAGAGATTGGCGTCGGGGGCCGAACACCGAAGCTTTCTTT. Its protein is CSARDWRRGPNTEAFF.

This clonotype showed up many times. This chain uses TRBV7-3 with TRBJ2-2; 10 bases are shared with TRBD1. V lost 0 bases to trimming and J lost 6 bases; unmatched junction nucleotides: 10. Germline V CDR1 and CDR2: SGHTA, FQGTGA. This CDR3 has 18 amino acids. CDR3 region: CASSLTPPGQGVSGELFF. The DNA for the CDR3 is TGTGCCAGCAGCTTAACGCCCCCCGGACAGGGGGTATCCGGGGAGCTGTTTTTT.

This clonotype was seen many times. This chain joins TRBV29-1 and TRBJ2-1; D is uncertain. Trimming left V 7 bases short and J 0 bases short, with 10 bases between. CDR3 length equals 13 residues. Germline V gene data show CDR1 as SQVTM and CDR2 as ANQGSEA. The CDR3 nucleotides read TGCAGCGCAACTATAAGCTCCTACAATGAGCAGTTCTTC. It codes for CSATISSYNEQFF.

The sample holds many counts of this clonotype. CDR3 region: CSPRDRLNNEQFF. The CDR3, as DNA: TGCAGCCCCCGAGACAGGTTGAACAATGAGCAGTTCTTC. V and J are TRBV20-1 and TRBJ2-1; tentatively, D is TRBD1 (6 bases). Germline CDR1 reads DFQATT; CDR2 reads SNEGSKA (reference sequence). This CDR3 region has 13 residues.

This clonotype was counted many times. The chain joins TRBV29-1 to TRBJ1-1, with D perhaps TRBD1 (5 bases). V dropped 1 base and J dropped 0 bases, with 18 bases sitting between them. CDR1 and CDR2 from the germline V gene are SQVTM and ANQGSEA. CDR3 length equals 17 residues. CDR3 nucleotides: TGCAGCGTTGAAGGCGGGGAGGGACGTTGGCTGAACACTGAAGCTTTCTTT. It is translated as CSVEGGEGRWLNTEAFF.

This clonotype was recorded once. Since a much larger clone is just one base distant, this may be a read error. The chain is built from TRBV19 and TRBJ2-3; 12 bases match TRBD2. Germline CDR1 reads LNHDA; CDR2 reads SQIVND (reference sequence). The length of the CDR3 is 18 residues. The CDR3 loop is CAGSIPPWTSGKADTQYF. In DNA, the CDR3 is TGTGCCGGTAGTATACCGCCGTGGACTAGCGGGAAAGCAGATACGCAGTATTTT.

This clonotype occurred many times. J is TRBJ2-1 and V is TRBV15; TRBD2 aligns across 12 bases. V was pared by 1 base and J by 9 bases, with 4 bases of the junction left unmatched. Germline CDR1 and CDR2: LNHNV and YYDKDF (reference sequence). CDR3 size: 15 residues. The CDR3 reads CATSRGLAGDTEQFF. The CDR3 DNA is TGTGCCACCAGCAGAGGACTAGCGGGAGATACTGAGCAGTTCTTC.

In its sample, this clonotype was seen a few times. This sequence joins TRBV2 and TRBJ1-1; no firm D call. Germline V lookup: CDR1 SNHLY, CDR2 FYNNEI. CDR3 length: 16 residues. V gave up 3 bases and J gave up 2 bases, with 16 bases separating them. DNA of the CDR3: TGTGCCAGCAGTGAGGAACCCCGGGCAGCTAACACTGAAGCTTTCTTT. This sequence encodes CASSEEPRAANTEAFF.

This clonotype has just a few counts. The chain joins TRBV7-8 to TRBJ2-4; 8 bases match TRBD1. Germline V gene lookup returns CDR1 SGHVS and CDR2 FQNEAQ. Trimming removed 5 bases from V and 0 bases from J; junction bases left unmatched: 12. This CDR3 region has 18 residues. The CDR3: CASSPRGPLALAKNIQYF. Written as DNA, the CDR3 is TGTGCCAGCAGCCCCAGGGGGCCGTTGGCCTTAGCCAAAAACATTCAGTACTTC.

The genes are TRBV30 and TRBJ2-2; 10 bases map to TRBD1. Germline V gene sequence: CDR1 GTSNPN, CDR2 SVGIG (reference sequence). V trimming: 3 bases; J trimming: 4 bases; junction bases outside the gene matches: 2. This CDR3 region has 14 residues. CDR3 loop: CAWRGQGFTGELFF. CDR3 in DNA: TGTGCCTGGAGGGGACAGGGGTTCACCGGGGAGCTGTTTTTT.

This clonotype was recorded at least ten times. Compared with germline, one end of the junction differs, possibly owing to a read error. The chain has TRBV20-1 and TRBJ2-6; D gene uncertain. Germline values: CDR1 DFQATT, CDR2 SNEGSKA (reference sequence). This CDR3 region has 14 residues. In nucleotides, the CDR3 is TGCAGTGCAAGAGGCGTGGCTGGGGCCAACGTCCTGACTTTC. Protein sequence: CSARGVAGANVLTF.

This clonotype was recorded at least ten times. The chain joins TRBV20-1 to TRBJ1-6; D gene uncertain. Germline CDR1 and CDR2: DFQATT and SNEGSKA (reference sequence). The V end was cut by 0 bases, the J end by 9 bases, with 6 bases between. The CDR3 is made up of 12 amino acids. The CDR3 DNA sequence: TGCAGTGCTAGAGAGGGAGGTTCACCCCTCCACTTT. Translated: CSAREGGSPLHF.

V is TRBV27 and J is TRBJ2-1, with TRBD2 identical over 11 bases. The CDR3 spans 16 residues. V lost 2 bases to trimming and J lost 5 bases; unmatched junction nucleotides: 5. The germline CDR1 and CDR2 sequences are MNHEY and SMNVEV (reference sequence). The CDR3 sequence: CASSLPGLAVHNEQFF. CDR3 bases: TGTGCCAGCAGTTTACCGGGACTAGCGGTACACAATGAGCAGTTCTTC.